Each of the 7 T cell receptor beta chains below was sequenced from the same sample in a study of CD8+ T cells in alopecia areata. Treatment in this sample: oral pan-JAK inhibitor, 5-10 mg twice daily. TCR sequencing used cDNA made by reverse transcription of extracted RNA. TCRdb's table, derived via immunoSEQ multiplex PCR, lists solely in-frame clones and lacks some. The sample lists some 99,000 clones, 50% to 75% occurring once. Source: CD8+ T cells sorted from blood, taken at week 4, from a patient treated with tofacitinib. These receptors were taken from a human donor with alopecia areata.

This clone appeared a single time. V gene TRBV7-9 combines with J gene TRBJ2-3; no clear D gene. Germline V gene lookup returns CDR1 SEHNR and CDR2 FQNEAQ (reference sequence). The CDR3 totals 14 residues. V lost 5 bases to trimming and J lost 4 bases, with 13 bases between them. The CDR3 nucleotides read TGTGCCAGCAGCCGCGGCGCCGGTCCAGATACGCAGTATTTT. Amino acid sequence: CASSRGAGPDTQYF. The variable domain in full, completed from reference TRBV7-9 and TRBJ2-3, reads DTGVSQNPRHKITKRGQNVTFRCDPISEHNRLYWYRQTLGQGPEFLTYFQNEAQLEKSRLLSDRFSAERPKGSFSTLEIQRTEQGDSAMYLCASSRGAGPDTQYFGPGTRLTVL.

The V gene is TRBV19, the J gene TRBJ2-1; perhaps TRBD1 as D (6 bases). CDR3 length: 14 amino acids. V dropped 4 bases and J dropped 5 bases, with 12 bases sitting between them. CDR1 LNHDA and CDR2 SQIVND come from the germline V gene (reference sequence). Here the CDR3 reads CASSRLGANNEQFF. For the CDR3, the DNA is TGTGCCAGTAGTAGGCTGGGGGCCAACAATGAGCAGTTCTTC.

This chain connects TRBV11-2 to TRBJ2-2; D gene unclear. Germline values: CDR1 SGHAT, CDR2 FQNNGV. Trimming cost V 0 bases and J 1 base, with 0 bases left between them. This CDR3 is built from 13 residues. CDR3 residues: CASSLENTGELFF. The CDR3 coding sequence is TGTGCCAGCAGCTTAGAGAACACCGGGGAGCTGTTTTTT. The full variable domain, with the rest looked up from reference TRBV11-2 and TRBJ2-2, is EAGVAQSPRYKIIEKRQSVAFWCNPISGHATLYWYQQILGQGPKLLIQFQNNGVVDDSQLPKDRFSAERLKGVDSTLKIQPAKLEDSAVYLCASSLENTGELFFGEGSRLTVL.

In its sample, this clone was seen a few times. This chain joins TRBV7-9 and TRBJ2-1; 9 nucleotides agree with TRBD1. CDR3 length: 14 residues. Losses at the gene ends were 8 bases for V and 7 bases for J; bases not matched to a gene: 9. Germline lookup yields CDR1 SEHNR and CDR2 FQNEAQ (reference sequence). CDR3 sequence reads: CASGTGGAGNEQFF. The DNA for the CDR3 is TGTGCCAGCGGAACAGGGGGCGCGGGGAATGAGCAGTTCTTC. Using reference TRBV7-9 and TRBJ2-1 for the parts outside the CDR3, the full variable domain is DTGVSQNPRHKITKRGQNVTFRCDPISEHNRLYWYRQTLGQGPEFLTYFQNEAQLEKSRLLSDRFSAERPKGSFSTLEIQRTEQGDSAMYLCASGTGGAGNEQFFGPGTRLTVL.

The gene calls are TRBV29-1 and TRBJ2-1; TRBD1 matches at 7 bases. J gave up 4 bases and V 8 bases, and 5 bases lay outside the gene matches. The germline CDR1 and CDR2 sequences are SQVTM and ANQGSEA. The length of the CDR3 is 12 residues. CDR3 residues: CSSTGWYNEQFF. The CDR3 bases are TGCAGCTCGACAGGGTGGTACAATGAGCAGTTCTTC.

This chain joins TRBV13 and TRBJ2-4; D gene uncertain. V was cut by 6 bases and J by 0 bases, with 9 bases left in between. Per the germline V gene, CDR1 is PRHDT and CDR2 is FYEKMQ (reference sequence). The CDR3 covers 14 residues. DNA for the CDR3: TGTGCCAGCAGTGTCGTACTAGCCAAAAACATTCAGTACTTC. Protein product: CASSVVLAKNIQYF.

The chain recombines TRBV27 with TRBJ1-2, with 8 nucleotides matching TRBD1. Germline assignment: CDR1 MNHEY and CDR2 SMNVEV (reference sequence). The V and J ends lost 4 bases and 6 bases, in that order; junction bases with no gene match: 10. This CDR3 has 15 amino acids. CDR3 sequence reads: CASSSSRTGYNGYTF. DNA for the CDR3: TGTGCCAGCAGTTCCTCGAGGACAGGGTATAATGGCTACACCTTC.